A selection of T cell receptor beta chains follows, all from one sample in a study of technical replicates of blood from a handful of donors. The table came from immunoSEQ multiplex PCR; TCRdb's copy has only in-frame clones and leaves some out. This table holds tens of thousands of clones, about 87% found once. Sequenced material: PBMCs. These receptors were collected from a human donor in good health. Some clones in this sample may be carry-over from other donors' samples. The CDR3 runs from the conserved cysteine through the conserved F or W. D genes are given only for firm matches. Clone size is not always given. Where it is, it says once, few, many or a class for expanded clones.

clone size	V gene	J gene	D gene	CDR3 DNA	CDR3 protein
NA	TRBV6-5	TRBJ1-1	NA	TGTGCCAGCAGTTACGACGACAGTGGCACTGAAGCTTTCTTT	CASSYDDSGTEAFF
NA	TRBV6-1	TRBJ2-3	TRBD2	TGTGCCAGCAGTCGGACTAGCGGCTTCACAGATACGCAGTATTTT	CASSRTSGFTDTQYF
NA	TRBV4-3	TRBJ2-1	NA	TGCGCCAGCAGCCATCTCCCGGGAGCGGATGAGCAGTTCTTC	CASSHLPGADEQFF
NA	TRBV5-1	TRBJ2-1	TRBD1	TGCGCCAGCAGCTTTCGACAGGGTTACAATGAGCAGTTCTTC	CASSFRQGYNEQFF
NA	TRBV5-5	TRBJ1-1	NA	TGTGCCAGCAGCCTCCGGGGGGCTGGAGAAGCTTTCTTT	CASSLRGAGEAFF
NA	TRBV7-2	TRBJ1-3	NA	TGTGCCAGCAGGCCGCGTCCGGCGGGGCCGGTGGGAAACACCATATATTTT	CASRPRPAGPVGNTIYF
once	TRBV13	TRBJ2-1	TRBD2	TGTGCCAGCAGCCCGGCGGGGGGAGCCTGGAATGAGCAGTTCTTC	CASSPAGGAWNEQFF
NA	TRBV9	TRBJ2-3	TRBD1	TGTGCCAGCAGCGATCGACAGGGAGGCACAGATACGCAGTATTTT	CASSDRQGGTDTQYF
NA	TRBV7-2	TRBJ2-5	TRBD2	TGTGCCAGCAGCGAAGGAATAGCGGGAGAGGGGGAGACCCAGTACTTC	CASSEGIAGEGETQYF
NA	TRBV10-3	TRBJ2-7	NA	TGTGCCATCAGAGGACTCACCTACGAGCAGTACTTC	CAIRGLTYEQYF
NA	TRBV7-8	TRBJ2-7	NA	TGTGCCAGCAGCTTAGCGGACAGACCCGGGCCCGAGCAGTACTTC	CASSLADRPGPEQYF
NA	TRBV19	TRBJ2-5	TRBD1	TGTGCCAGTAGGGGACAGGGGAAGAGAGAGACCCAGTACTTC	CASRGQGKRETQYF
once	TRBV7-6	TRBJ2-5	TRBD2	TGTGCCAGCAGCTTGGGCGGGGGGCTAGGAGAGACCCAGTACTTC	CASSLGGGLGETQYF
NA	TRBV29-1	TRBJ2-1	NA	TGCAGCGTTGACAAGCCGGCTGACTTTAGGCCGCAGTTCTTC	CSVDKPADFRPQFF
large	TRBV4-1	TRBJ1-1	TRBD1	TGCGCCAGCAGCTTAGGGACAGGGGGTGCTGAAGCTTTCTTT	CASSLGTGGAEAFF
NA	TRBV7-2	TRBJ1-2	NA	TGTGCCAGCAGCTTAGAGGGGGTTACCTATGGCTACACCTTC	CASSLEGVTYGYTF
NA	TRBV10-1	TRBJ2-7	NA	TGCGCCAGCAGTGAGTGGTCAGCGGCCTACGAGCAGTACTTC	CASSEWSAAYEQYF
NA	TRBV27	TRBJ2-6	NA	TGTGCCAGCAGTCCCCGAGCTGGGGCCAACGTCCTGACTTTC	CASSPRAGANVLTF
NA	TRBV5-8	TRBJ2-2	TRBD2	TGTGCCAGCAGCATACGTTTCCTAGCGGGAGGGAACACCGGGGAGCTGTTTTTT	CASSIRFLAGGNTGELFF
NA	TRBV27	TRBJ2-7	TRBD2	TGTGCCAGCAGCCTAGGACTAGCCTACGAGCAGTACTTC	CASSLGLAYEQYF
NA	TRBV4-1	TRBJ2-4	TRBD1	TGCGCCAGCAGCCAACCTGGACAGGTTCTAGCCAAAAACATTCAGTACTTC	CASSQPGQVLAKNIQYF
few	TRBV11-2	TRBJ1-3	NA	TGTGCCAGCAGCTTAGGGTCTCTAGCAGAAGGAAACACCATATATTTT	CASSLGSLAEGNTIYF
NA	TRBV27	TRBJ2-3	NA	TGTGCCAGCAGTACCTCCGGGGGTACGCAGTATTTT	CASSTSGGTQYF
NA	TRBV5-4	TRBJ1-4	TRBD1	TGTGCCAGCAGCGGCGGAACCCGGGACAGCGGACGAGAAAAACTGTTTTTT	CASSGGTRDSGREKLFF
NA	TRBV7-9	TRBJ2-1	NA	TGTGCCAGCAGCTTAGCGTATACAAATGAGCAGTTCTTC	CASSLAYTNEQFF
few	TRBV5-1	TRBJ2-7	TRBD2	TGCGCCAGCAGCCCCGAGCTAGCGGGAGGGCCGTACGAGCAGTACTTC	CASSPELAGGPYEQYF
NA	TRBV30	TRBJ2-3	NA	TGTGCCTGGAGTACGGCGCGGACTAGCACAGATACGCAGTATTTT	CAWSTARTSTDTQYF
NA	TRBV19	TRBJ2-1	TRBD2	TGTGCCAGTAGTATCCCGACTAGCCCGGCGACTTACAATGAGCAGTTCTTC	CASSIPTSPATYNEQFF
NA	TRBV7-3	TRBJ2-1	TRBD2	TGTGCCAGCAGTCTAGCGGGGGGATACCCCTACAATGAGCAGTTCTTC	CASSLAGGYPYNEQFF
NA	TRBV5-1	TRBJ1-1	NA	TGCGCCAGCAGCGCCGACACCGTGAAGACTGAAGCTTTCTTT	CASSADTVKTEAFF
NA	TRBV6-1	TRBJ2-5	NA	TGTGCCAGCAGTGATGGAGGGGGCCAGCAAGAGACCCAGTACTTC	CASSDGGGQQETQYF
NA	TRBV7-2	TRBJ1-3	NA	TGTGCCAGCAGACTTGACAGCTCTGGAAACACCATATATTTT	CASRLDSSGNTIYF
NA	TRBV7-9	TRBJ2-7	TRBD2	TGTGCCAGCAGCCCAAGACTAGCGGGAGGGCCGGGGGAGCAGTACTTC	CASSPRLAGGPGEQYF
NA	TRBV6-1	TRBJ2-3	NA	TGTGCCAGCACCCAACCGGGGGTAGATACGCAGTATTTT	CASTQPGVDTQYF
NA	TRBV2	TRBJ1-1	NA	TGTGCCAGCAGTGTCCTGTCAGGGATGGCTGAAGCTTTCTTT	CASSVLSGMAEAFF
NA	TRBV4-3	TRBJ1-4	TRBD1	TGCGCCAGCAGCCAGCAAGGGACAGGGGGGACGAAACTGTTTTTT	CASSQQGTGGTKLFF
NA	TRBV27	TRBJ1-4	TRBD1	TGTGCCAGCCTAAAAGGGACAGCTAGAAGGGATGAAAAACTGTTTTTT	CASLKGTARRDEKLFF
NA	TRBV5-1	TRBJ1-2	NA	TGCGCCAGCAGCTTAAGGGAGGCTAACTATGGCTACACCTTC	CASSLREANYGYTF
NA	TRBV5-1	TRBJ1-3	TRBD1	TGCGCCAGCAGCCTAGGGACAGGGGGAAACACCATATATTTT	CASSLGTGGNTIYF
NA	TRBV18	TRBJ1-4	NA	TGTGCCAGCTCACCTCAGGAAAGTAATGAAAAACTGTTTTTT	CASSPQESNEKLFF
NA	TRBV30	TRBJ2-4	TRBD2	TGTGCCTGGACTACAGGGACTAGCGGGGCTGTAGCCAAAAACATTCAGTACTTC	CAWTTGTSGAVAKNIQYF
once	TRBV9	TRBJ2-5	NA	TGTGCCAGCAGCGTAGAGTTAGCCACCCAAGAGACCCAGTACTTC	CASSVELATQETQYF
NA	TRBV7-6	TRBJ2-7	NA	TGTGCCAGCAGCTACGGACAGCCCTACGAGCAGTACTTC	CASSYGQPYEQYF
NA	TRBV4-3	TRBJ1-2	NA	TGCGCCAGCAGCCAAGATGGATACAGCTACTATGGCTACACCTTC	CASSQDGYSYYGYTF
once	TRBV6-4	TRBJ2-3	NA	TGTGCCAGCAGTGACAAGGGAGGCACAGATACGCAGTATTTT	CASSDKGGTDTQYF
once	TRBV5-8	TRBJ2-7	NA	TGTGCCAGCAGACGGGGACACAGCGTTTCCTACGAGCAGTACTTC	CASRRGHSVSYEQYF
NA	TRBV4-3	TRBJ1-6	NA	TGCGCCAGCAGCCTAGGCGGCCCAAGCGGCTCCTATAATTCACCCCTCCACTTT	CASSLGGPSGSYNSPLHF
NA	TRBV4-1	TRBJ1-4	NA	TGCGCCAGCAGCCAGAACACAGGGTTGTCTAATGAAAAACTGTTTTTT	CASSQNTGLSNEKLFF